This record concerns one T cell receptor (beta chain) sequence. The antigen is not known. This sample was included in a study of T cells in Graves' hyperthyroidism and ophthalmopathy. The study, taken as a whole, reports: In the analysis, a 13 V-J model separated ophthalmopathy from stable hyperthyroidism.

CDR1 is MGHDK and CDR2 is SYGVNS in the germline V gene. The CDR3 has 13 amino acids. Trimming took off 7 bases at V and 4 bases at J, with 13 bases between the two ends. Amplification targeted TCR beta CDR3 regions from RNA transcripts. RT-PCR in the first round (using the HTBI primer set) targeted the TCR CDR3. TCRdb re-called the multiplex PCR reads with MiXCR, one entry per CDR3 protein. The table includes hundreds of thousands of distinct CDR3 sequences, approximately 42% detected once. Sample: peripheral blood or thyroid tissue (not recorded which). V is TRBV25-1 and J is TRBJ1-1; D call uncertain. The TCR comes from an adult man with Graves' disease, either hyperthyroidism or ophthalmopathy (not recorded which). CDR3 residues: CASNPGGGTEAFF. CDR3 nucleotide sequence: TGTGCCAGCAATCCTGGAGGTGGCACTGAAGCTTTCTTT.